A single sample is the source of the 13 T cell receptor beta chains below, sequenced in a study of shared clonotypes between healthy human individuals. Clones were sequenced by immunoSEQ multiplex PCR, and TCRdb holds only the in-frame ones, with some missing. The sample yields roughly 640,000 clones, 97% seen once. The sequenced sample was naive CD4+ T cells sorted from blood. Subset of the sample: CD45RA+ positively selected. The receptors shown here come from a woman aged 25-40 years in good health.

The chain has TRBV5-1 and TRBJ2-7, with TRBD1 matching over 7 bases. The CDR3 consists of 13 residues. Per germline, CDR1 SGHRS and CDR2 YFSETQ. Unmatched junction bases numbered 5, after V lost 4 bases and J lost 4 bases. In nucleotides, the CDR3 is TGCGCCAGCAGCCAAGGACAGGAATACGAGCAGTACTTC. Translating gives CASSQGQEYEQYF.

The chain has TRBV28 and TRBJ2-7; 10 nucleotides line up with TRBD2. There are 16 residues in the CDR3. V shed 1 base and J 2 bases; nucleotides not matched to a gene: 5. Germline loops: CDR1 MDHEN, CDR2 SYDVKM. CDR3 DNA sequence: TGTGCCAGCAGTTTATATTCAGCGGGAGGGCCCTACGAGCAGTACTTC. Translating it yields CASSLYSAGGPYEQYF.

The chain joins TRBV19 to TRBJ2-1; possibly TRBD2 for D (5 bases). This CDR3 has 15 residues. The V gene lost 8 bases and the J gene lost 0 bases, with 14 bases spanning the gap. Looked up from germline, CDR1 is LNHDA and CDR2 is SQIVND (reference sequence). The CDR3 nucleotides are TGTGCCAGTCACCGGGGAACAAGCTCCTACAATGAGCAGTTCTTC. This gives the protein CASHRGTSSYNEQFF.

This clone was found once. CDR3 residues: CASSPTSGILLEQYF. CDR3 DNA: TGCGCCAGCAGCCCGACTAGCGGGATTCTCCTAGAGCAGTACTTC. This chain connects TRBV4-1 to TRBJ2-7, with 11 nucleotides matching TRBD2. The CDR3 is 15 residues long. Germline loops: CDR1 MGHRA, CDR2 YSYEKL. With 4 bases clipped from V and 7 bases from J, the junction kept 9 bases outside the gene matches.

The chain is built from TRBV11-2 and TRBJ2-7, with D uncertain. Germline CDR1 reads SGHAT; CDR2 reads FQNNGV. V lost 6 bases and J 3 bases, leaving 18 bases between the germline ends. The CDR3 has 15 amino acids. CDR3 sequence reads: CASSPHGLSSYEQYF. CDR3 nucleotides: TGTGCCAGCAGTCCCCACGGTTTATCAAGCTACGAGCAGTACTTC.

CDR3 nucleotide sequence: TGCGCCAGCAGCAGGGATACTGAAGCTTTCTTT. This encodes CASSRDTEAFF. The chain is built from TRBV10-1 and TRBJ1-1, with D possibly matching TRBD1 (5 bases). There are 11 residues in the CDR3. Trimming stripped 6 bases from V and 5 bases from J, with 7 bases between. Germline V gene lookup returns CDR1 WNHNN and CDR2 SYGVQD (reference sequence).

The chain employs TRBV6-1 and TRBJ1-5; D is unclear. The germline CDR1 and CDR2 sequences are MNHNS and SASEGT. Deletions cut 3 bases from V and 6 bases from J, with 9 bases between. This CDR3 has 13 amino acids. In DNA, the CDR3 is TGTGCCAGCAGTGAGCAGTTACGTCAGCCCCAGCATTTT. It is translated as CASSEQLRQPQHF.

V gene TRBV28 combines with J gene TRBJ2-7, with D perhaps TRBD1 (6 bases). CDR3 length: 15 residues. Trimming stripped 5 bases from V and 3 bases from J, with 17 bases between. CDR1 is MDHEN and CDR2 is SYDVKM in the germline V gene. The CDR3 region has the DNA TGTGCCAGCAGTCCGACAGGCCTTAGGAACTACGAGCAGTACTTC. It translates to CASSPTGLRNYEQYF. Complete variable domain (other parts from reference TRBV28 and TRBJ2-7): DVKVTQSSRYLVKRTGEKVFLECVQDMDHENMFWYRQDPGLGLRLIYFSYDVKMKEKGDIPEGYSVSREKKERFSLILESASTNQTSMYLCASSPTGLRNYEQYFGPGTRLTVT.

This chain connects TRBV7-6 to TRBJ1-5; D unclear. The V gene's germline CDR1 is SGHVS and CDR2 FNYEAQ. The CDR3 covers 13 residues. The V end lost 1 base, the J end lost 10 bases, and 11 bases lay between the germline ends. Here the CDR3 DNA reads TGTGCCAGCAGCTTAGTCCCAGAGGCACCCCAGCATTTT. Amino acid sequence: CASSLVPEAPQHF.

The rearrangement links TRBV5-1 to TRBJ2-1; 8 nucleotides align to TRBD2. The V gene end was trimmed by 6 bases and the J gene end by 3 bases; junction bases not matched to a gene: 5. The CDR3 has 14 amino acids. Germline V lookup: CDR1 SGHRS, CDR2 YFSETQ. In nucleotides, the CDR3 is TGCGCCAGCACCGGGACTAGTAACTACAATGAGCAGTTCTTC. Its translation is CASTGTSNYNEQFF.

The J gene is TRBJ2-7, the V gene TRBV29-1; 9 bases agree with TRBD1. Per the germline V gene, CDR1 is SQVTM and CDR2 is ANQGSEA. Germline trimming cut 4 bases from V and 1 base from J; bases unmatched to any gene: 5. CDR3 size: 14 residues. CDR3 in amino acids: CSVARDRVSYEQYF. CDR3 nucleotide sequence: TGCAGCGTTGCGAGGGACAGGGTGTCCTACGAGCAGTACTTC.

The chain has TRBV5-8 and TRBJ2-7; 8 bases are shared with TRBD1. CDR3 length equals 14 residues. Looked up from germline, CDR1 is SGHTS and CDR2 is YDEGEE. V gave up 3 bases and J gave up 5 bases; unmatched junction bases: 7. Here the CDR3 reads CASSYRQGRNEQYF. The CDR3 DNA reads TGTGCCAGCAGCTACAGACAGGGGAGGAACGAGCAGTACTTC. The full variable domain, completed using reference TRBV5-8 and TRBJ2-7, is EAGVTQSPTHLIKTRGQQATLRCSPISGHTSVYWYQQALGLGLQFLLWYDEGEERNRGNFPPRFSGRQFPNYSSELNVNALELEDSALYLCASSYRQGRNEQYFGPGTRLTVT.

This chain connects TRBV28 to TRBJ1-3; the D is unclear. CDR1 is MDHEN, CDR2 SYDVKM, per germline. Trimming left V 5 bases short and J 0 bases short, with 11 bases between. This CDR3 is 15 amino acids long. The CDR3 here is CASSRWHSSGNTIYF. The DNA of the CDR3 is TGTGCCAGCAGTAGGTGGCACAGCTCTGGAAACACCATATATTTT.